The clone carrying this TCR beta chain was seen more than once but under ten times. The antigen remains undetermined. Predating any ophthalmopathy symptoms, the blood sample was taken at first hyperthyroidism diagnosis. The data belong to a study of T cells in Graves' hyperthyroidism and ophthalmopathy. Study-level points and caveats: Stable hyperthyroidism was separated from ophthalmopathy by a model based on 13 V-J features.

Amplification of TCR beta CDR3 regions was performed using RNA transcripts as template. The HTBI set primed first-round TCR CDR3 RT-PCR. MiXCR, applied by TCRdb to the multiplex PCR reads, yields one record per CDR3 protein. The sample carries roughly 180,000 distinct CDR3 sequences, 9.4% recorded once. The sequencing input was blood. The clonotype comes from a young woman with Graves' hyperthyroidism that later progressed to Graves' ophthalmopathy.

The DNA for the CDR3 is TGTGCCAGCAGCCCTTACTTGACAGAATTCACCGGGGAGCTGTTTTTT. Its translation is CASSPYLTEFTGELFF. The chain carries TRBV3-1 and TRBJ2-2; tentatively, D is TRBD1 (5 bases). CDR3 size: 16 residues. The ends were cut back, 4 bases at V and 4 bases at J, with 16 bases in the middle. Germline loops: CDR1 LGHDT, CDR2 YNNKEL (reference sequence).